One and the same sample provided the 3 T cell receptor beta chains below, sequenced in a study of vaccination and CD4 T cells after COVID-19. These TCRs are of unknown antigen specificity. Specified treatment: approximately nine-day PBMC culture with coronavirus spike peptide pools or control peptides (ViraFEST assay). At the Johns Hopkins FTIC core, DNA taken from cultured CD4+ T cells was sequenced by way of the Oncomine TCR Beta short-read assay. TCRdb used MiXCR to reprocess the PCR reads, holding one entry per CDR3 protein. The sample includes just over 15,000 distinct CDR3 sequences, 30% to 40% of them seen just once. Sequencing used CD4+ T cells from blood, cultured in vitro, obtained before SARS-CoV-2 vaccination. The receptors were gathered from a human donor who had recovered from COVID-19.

This CDR3 reads CASSPEMGIHEQYF. The CDR3 DNA follows: TGTGCCAGCAGTCCCGAGATGGGTATCCACGAGCAGTACTTC. V usage is TRBV27 and J usage is TRBJ2-7; D call uncertain. This CDR3 spans 14 amino acids. V lost 5 bases to trimming and J lost 5 bases, with 16 bases between them. The germline V gene encodes CDR1 MNHEY and CDR2 SMNVEV (reference sequence).

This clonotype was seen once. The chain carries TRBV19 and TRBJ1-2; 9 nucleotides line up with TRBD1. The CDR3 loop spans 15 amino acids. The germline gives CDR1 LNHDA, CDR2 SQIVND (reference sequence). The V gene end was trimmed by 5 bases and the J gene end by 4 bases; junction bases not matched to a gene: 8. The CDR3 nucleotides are TGTGCCAGTAGTGTGGGACAGGGAAATCGCTATGGCTACACCTTC. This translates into CASSVGQGNRYGYTF.

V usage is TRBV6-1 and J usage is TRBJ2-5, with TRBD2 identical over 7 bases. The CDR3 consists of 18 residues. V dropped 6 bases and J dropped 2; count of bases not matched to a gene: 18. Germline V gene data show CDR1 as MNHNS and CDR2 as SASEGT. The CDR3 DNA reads TGTGCCAGCAGCCGAGGCCAAATAAGATCGCGGGGGCAAGAGACCCAGTACTTC. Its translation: CASSRGQIRSRGQETQYF.